This T cell receptor (beta chain) was captured by sequencing in a study of breast tumors, draining lymph nodes, adjacent tissues. This CDR3 comprises 15 residues. Germline lookup yields CDR1 SGHNT and CDR2 YYREEE (reference sequence). The J segment lost 5 bases and the V segment lost 1 base, leaving 7 bases of the junction unmatched. Study-level points and caveats: Data fit most tumor T cells coming from lymph node, expanding in tumor. That most tumor T cells come from lymph nodes remained unproven. Compared with basal-like, luminal-like tumors shared significantly more repertoire with nontumor tissue.

This clonotype was detected many times. The antigen is unknown. Axillary draining lymph nodes of breast cancer patients supplied the node samples. Via MiXCR, TCRdb re-called the multiplex PCR reads, giving one row per CDR3 protein. The table has approximately 150,000 distinct CDR3 sequences, more than 25% seen once; the top ten hold roughly 3.8%. The clonotype comes from a female donor with breast cancer. Some clones in this sample may be carry-over from other donors' samples. The V and J genes are TRBV5-4 and TRBJ2-5, with 8 nucleotides matching TRBD2. Source material: axillary lymph node tissue. CDR3 in amino acids: CASSLRTGGGETQYF. As DNA, the CDR3 is TGTGCCAGCAGCTTGAGGACCGGGGGGGGGGAGACCCAGTACTTC.